This paragraph covers one T cell receptor (beta chain) sequence. Its matching antigen is unknown. These data originate in a study of identical twins. Points from the study as a whole: Abundant beta clonotypes from cord blood had fewer insertions, unlike memory repertoires, which showed none.

TCRdb reprocessed the 5' RACE reads via MiXCR and lists one record per CDR3 protein. The sample carries roughly 150,000 distinct CDR3 sequences, roughly 3.5% recorded once. This CDR3 is built from 15 residues. Germline loops: CDR1 LGHDT, CDR2 YNNKEL (reference sequence). The junction had 10 bases not matched to a gene; V was cut back by 5 bases and J by 6 bases. The V gene is TRBV3-1, the J gene TRBJ2-3, with 8 bases lining up with TRBD2. The sequence came from a man between 18 and 35 years old in good health. What was sequenced was memory T cells sorted from blood. The chain's CDR3 is CASSERTGGRDTQYF. The CDR3 region has the DNA TGTGCCAGCAGCGAACGTACGGGAGGGCGGGATACGCAGTATTTT.